This entry features one T cell receptor beta chain sequence. Source study methods: Cell counts per sample came from amplifying reference gene primers. This table comes from immunoSEQ multiplex PCR, and its TCRdb copy is limited to in-frame clones, with some not included. The DNA gave D and trimming, while V, J and clone size come from that table. The sample contains about 99,000 clones, about 90% of which appear only once. The data belong to a study of blood T cell repertoires in COVID-19. About the study: Acute-phase and convalescent COVID-19 samples originated in the United States, Italy and Spain. The analysed material was cDNA or gDNA that came from T cells, B-cell-depleted T cells, or PBMCs.

Germline V lookup: CDR1 MNHEY, CDR2 SMNVEV (reference sequence). The CDR3 extends over 14 amino acids. Trimming cost V 7 bases and J 4 bases, with 14 bases left between them. The TCR originated in a man aged 50-59 years in a cohort sampled during active COVID-19. Sequenced sample: peripheral blood. V is TRBV27 and J is TRBJ2-1, with D perhaps TRBD1 (6 bases). CDR3 region: CASKPGQSYNEQFF. Here the CDR3 DNA reads TGTGCCAGCAAGCCGGGACAAAGTTACAATGAGCAGTTCTTC.